One T cell receptor beta chain is described in this entry. TCRdb keeps only in-frame clones here, not all; method: immunoSEQ multiplex PCR. The table has fewer than 350,000 clones, approximately 90% seen once. Germline lookup yields CDR1 SGHVS and CDR2 FQNEAQ. V shed 4 bases and J 5 bases; nucleotides not matched to a gene: 8. The CDR3 has 15 amino acids. These data belong to a study of blood T cell repertoires in COVID-19. Whole-study context: Acute and convalescent COVID-19 samples came from the United States, Italy and Spain. PBMCs, B-cell-depleted T cells, or T cells provided the cDNA or gDNA that made up the material.

The V call is TRBV7-8, the J call TRBJ1-2, with TRBD1 matching 9 bases. The sequencing sample was made of PBMCs or T cells enriched from blood (not recorded which). The clonotype originates from a woman aged 40-49 years with acute COVID-19. For the CDR3, the DNA is TGTGCCAGCAGCTCTGGGGACAGGGCAAGGTATGGCTACACCTTC. Translated: CASSSGDRARYGYTF. Looking up the rest from reference TRBV7-8 and TRBJ1-2 gives the full variable domain: GAGVSQSPRYKVAKRGQDVALRCDPISGHVSLFWYQQALGQGPEFLTYFQNEAQLDKSGLPSDRFFAERPEGSVSTLKIQRTQQEDSAVYLCASSSGDRARYGYTFGSGTRLTVV.